The 8 T cell receptor beta chains listed next were all sequenced from one sample in a study of T cell clones after liver transplantation. Libraries were prepared by immunoSEQ multiplex PCR; TCRdb keeps only in-frame clonotypes and omits some of them. The repertoire includes approximately 65,000 clones, 92% of them detected once, and approximately 0.92% sits in the top ten. The sample here was CD4+ T cells from blood, taken approximately 26 months after liver transplant. Every receptor here comes from a human patient who received a liver transplant. Some T cells could come from the graft donor.

V is TRBV18 and J is TRBJ2-3, with a weak D call TRBD1 (6 bases). The V and J ends lost 5 bases and 5 bases respectively, with 8 bases between them. Germline CDR1 KGHSH, CDR2 LQKENI. This CDR3 is 12 amino acids long. CDR3 coding DNA: TGTGCCAGCTCATCCAGGGGAGATACGCAGTATTTT. It translates to CASSSRGDTQYF. The whole variable domain, remainder taken from reference TRBV18 and TRBJ2-3, is NAGVMQNPRHLVRRRGQEARLRCSPMKGHSHVYWYRQLPEEGLKFMVYLQKENIIDESGMPKERFSAEFPKEGPSILRIQQVVRGDSAAYFCASSSRGDTQYFGPGTRLTVL.

The chain couples TRBV11-3 to TRBJ2-5; 11 bases agree with TRBD2. With 5 bases clipped from V and 2 bases from J, the junction kept 4 bases outside the gene matches. The CDR3 runs to 15 residues. Germline CDR1 and CDR2: SGHNT and YENEEA. The CDR3 spells CASSRRLAGQETQYF. The CDR3 bases are TGTGCCAGCAGCCGGAGACTAGCGGGACAAGAGACCCAGTACTTC.

A word on this clone: The sample has other DNA sequences that encode this CDR3 too. This chain connects TRBV7-3 to TRBJ2-3; 7 nucleotides agree with TRBD2. This CDR3 region has 14 residues. J was trimmed by 1 base and V by 2 bases; bases with no gene match: 0. Germline CDR1 and CDR2: SGHTA and FQGTGA. The CDR3 region is CASSLAGGTDTQYF. The CDR3 nucleotides read TGTGCCAGCAGCTTAGCGGGAGGCACAGATACGCAGTATTTT.

The rearrangement joins TRBV6-1 to TRBJ1-2; D perhaps matches TRBD1 (6 bases). There are 13 residues in the CDR3. V was clipped by 5 bases and J by 4 bases, with 11 bases between them. Germline V CDR1 and CDR2: MNHNS, SASEGT. The DNA of the CDR3 is TGTGCCAGCAGTTGGACAGATTCCTATGGCTACACCTTC. Its protein product is CASSWTDSYGYTF.

This clone was counted once. The rearrangement uses TRBV28 and TRBJ1-2, with TRBD1 as a possible D gene (5 bases). Per germline, CDR1 MDHEN and CDR2 SYDVKM. The CDR3 totals 14 residues. Trimming stripped 6 bases from V and 4 bases from J, with 15 bases between. CDR3 sequence (DNA): TGTGCCAGCAGCAACAGCGGGACCCTCTATGGCTACACCTTC. Its protein is CASSNSGTLYGYTF.

The rearrangement uses TRBV28 and TRBJ2-7; possibly TRBD1 for D (6 bases). Germline CDR1 is MDHEN and CDR2 is SYDVKM. The CDR3 length is 13 residues. Trimming shortened V by 4 bases and J by 2 bases, and 9 bases separated the two germline ends. The CDR3 DNA follows: TGTGCCAGCAGTTCAACAGGGCCCTACGAGCAGTACTTC. Protein: CASSSTGPYEQYF.

The genes are TRBV5-1 and TRBJ2-3; 11 bases fit TRBD2. With 1 base clipped from V and 14 bases from J, the junction kept 9 bases outside the gene matches. Germline loops: CDR1 SGHRS, CDR2 YFSETQ. The CDR3 runs 14 residues. Here the CDR3 DNA reads TGCGCCAGCAGCTTGACTAGCGGGAGCCCTCTGCTGTATTTT. The encoded protein is CASSLTSGSPLLYF. Filled out from reference TRBV5-1 and TRBJ2-3, the complete variable domain reads KAGVTQTPRYLIKTRGQQVTLSCSPISGHRSVSWYQQTPGQGLQFLFEYFSETQRNKGNFPGRFSGRQFSNSRSEMNVSTLELGDSALYLCASSLTSGSPLLYFGPGTRLTVL.

The J gene is TRBJ1-1, the V gene TRBV29-1, with 7 positions matching TRBD1. Germline CDR1 is SQVTM and CDR2 is ANQGSEA. The junction had 7 bases not matched to a gene; V was cut back by 6 bases and J by 3 bases. The CDR3 has 13 residues. The CDR3 region has the DNA TGCAGCGTCTGTCAGGGGGGGTACACTGAAGCTTTCTTT. Translated: CSVCQGGYTEAFF.